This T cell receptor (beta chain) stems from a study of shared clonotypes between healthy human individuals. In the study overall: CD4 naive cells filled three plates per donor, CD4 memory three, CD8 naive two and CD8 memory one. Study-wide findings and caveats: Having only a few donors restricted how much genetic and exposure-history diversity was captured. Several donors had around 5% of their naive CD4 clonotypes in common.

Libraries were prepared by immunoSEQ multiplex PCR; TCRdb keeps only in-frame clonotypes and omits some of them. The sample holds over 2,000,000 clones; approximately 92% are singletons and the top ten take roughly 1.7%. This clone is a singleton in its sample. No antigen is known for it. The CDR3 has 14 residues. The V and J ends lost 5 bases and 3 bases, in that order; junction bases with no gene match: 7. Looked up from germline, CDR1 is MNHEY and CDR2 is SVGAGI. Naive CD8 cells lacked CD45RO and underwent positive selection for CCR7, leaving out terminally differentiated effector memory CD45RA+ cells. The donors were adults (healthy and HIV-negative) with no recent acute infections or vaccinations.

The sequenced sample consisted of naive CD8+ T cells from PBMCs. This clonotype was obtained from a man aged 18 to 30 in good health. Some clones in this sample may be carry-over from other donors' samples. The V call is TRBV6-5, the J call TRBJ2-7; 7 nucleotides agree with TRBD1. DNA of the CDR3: TGTGCCAGCAGTACAGGGGTTAGAGTCTACGAGCAGTACTTC. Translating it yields CASSTGVRVYEQYF.